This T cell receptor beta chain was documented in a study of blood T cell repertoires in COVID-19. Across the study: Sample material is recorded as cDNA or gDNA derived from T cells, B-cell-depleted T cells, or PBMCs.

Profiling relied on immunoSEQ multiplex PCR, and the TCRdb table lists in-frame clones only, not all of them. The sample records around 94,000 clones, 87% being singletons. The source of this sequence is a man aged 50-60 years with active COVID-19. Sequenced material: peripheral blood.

DNA of the CDR3: TGTGCCAGCAGTTACACGGGACAGTTTCAGAACACTGAAGCTTTCTTT. Translation gives CASSYTGQFQNTEAFF. V and J are TRBV6-5 and TRBJ1-1; 7 nucleotides match TRBD1. This CDR3 comprises 16 residues. With V trimmed by 2 bases and J by 1 base, 7 bases remained unmatched. CDR1 is MNHEY and CDR2 is SVGAGI in the germline V gene.